This is a list of T cell receptor beta chains from one sample in a study of blood T cell repertoires in COVID-19. This table comes from immunoSEQ multiplex PCR, and its TCRdb copy is limited to in-frame clones, with some not included. The sample shows 150,000 to 200,000 clones, 81% of them seen only once. The sequenced material came from peripheral blood. The receptors were sampled from a woman older than 75 with COVID-19, enrolled during active disease. Both conserved end residues are part of each CDR3. The order of the fields is J gene, clone size, D gene, V gene, CDR3 protein, CDR3 DNA. A D gene is named only where the DNA matches it firmly. The listing skips clone size in some rows; elsewhere it reads once, few, many or a size class.

j_call: TRBJ1-2; clone_size: once; d_call: .; v_call: TRBV7-9; cdr3_aa: CASSLVQGINYGYTF; cdr3_nt: TGTGCCAGCAGCTTAGTCCAGGGCATTAACTATGGCTACACCTTC
j_call: TRBJ1-1; clone_size: once; d_call: .; v_call: TRBV14; cdr3_aa: CASSRGQGYRGSSMNTEAFF; cdr3_nt: TGTGCCAGCAGCCGGGGCCAGGGGTACCGCGGCAGCTCCATGAACACTGAAGCTTTCTTT
j_call: TRBJ1-2; clone_size: .; d_call: .; v_call: TRBV7-3; cdr3_aa: CASSLTRSHRGYTF; cdr3_nt: TGTGCCAGCAGCTTAACCCGGTCCCATCGGGGCTACACCTTC
j_call: TRBJ2-1; clone_size: .; d_call: TRBD2; v_call: TRBV30; cdr3_aa: CAWSWGGRSYNEQFF; cdr3_nt: TGTGCCTGGAGTTGGGGGGGTAGGTCGTACAATGAGCAGTTCTTC
j_call: TRBJ1-2; clone_size: .; d_call: .; v_call: TRBV29-1; cdr3_aa: CSVWGGVEKGYTF; cdr3_nt: TGCAGCGTTTGGGGGGGTGTGGAAAAAGGCTACACCTTC
j_call: TRBJ1-1; clone_size: .; d_call: TRBD1; v_call: TRBV18; cdr3_aa: CASSPDRGAPEAFF; cdr3_nt: TGTGCCAGCTCACCTGACAGGGGCGCCCCTGAAGCTTTCTTT
j_call: TRBJ2-6; clone_size: .; d_call: .; v_call: TRBV11-2; cdr3_aa: CASSVQGSGANVLTF; cdr3_nt: TGTGCCAGCAGCGTACAGGGATCTGGGGCCAACGTCCTGACTTTC
j_call: TRBJ1-1; clone_size: few; d_call: .; v_call: TRBV5-1; cdr3_aa: CASSLVGGAGEAFF; cdr3_nt: TGCGCCAGCAGCTTGGTAGGGGGGGCAGGTGAAGCTTTCTTT
j_call: TRBJ2-1; clone_size: few; d_call: .; v_call: TRBV15; cdr3_aa: CATSRGGGEYNEQFF; cdr3_nt: TGTGCCACCAGCAGAGGTGGCGGGGAGTACAATGAGCAGTTCTTC
j_call: TRBJ1-1; clone_size: few; d_call: TRBD1; v_call: TRBV28; cdr3_aa: CASSFEGARTEAFF; cdr3_nt: TGTGCCAGCAGTTTCGAGGGGGCGAGAACTGAAGCTTTCTTT
j_call: TRBJ1-1; clone_size: .; d_call: TRBD1; v_call: TRBV5-1; cdr3_aa: CASSKGQGAGTEAFF; cdr3_nt: TGCGCCAGCAGCAAAGGACAGGGGGCTGGCACTGAAGCTTTCTTT
j_call: TRBJ1-2; clone_size: medium-sized; d_call: TRBD1; v_call: TRBV4-2; cdr3_aa: CASSRDRAGYGYTF; cdr3_nt: TGTGCCAGCAGCCGGGACAGGGCTGGCTATGGCTACACCTTC
j_call: TRBJ1-5; clone_size: .; d_call: TRBD1; v_call: TRBV7-9; cdr3_aa: CASSTWTGDSNQPQHF; cdr3_nt: TGTGCCAGCAGCACATGGACAGGAGATAGCAATCAGCCCCAGCATTTT
j_call: TRBJ1-6; clone_size: once; d_call: .; v_call: TRBV5-6; cdr3_aa: CASSFVSTGLYSPLHF; cdr3_nt: TGTGCCAGCAGCTTCGTTTCCACAGGGCTATATTCACCCCTCCACTTT
j_call: TRBJ1-4; clone_size: .; d_call: .; v_call: TRBV5-1; cdr3_aa: CASSLVGAFNEKLFF; cdr3_nt: TGCGCCAGCAGCTTGGTGGGGGCCTTTAATGAAAAACTGTTTTTT
j_call: TRBJ1-2; clone_size: .; d_call: .; v_call: TRBV7-8; cdr3_aa: CASSLAGREYGYTF; cdr3_nt: TGTGCCAGCAGCTTAGCGGGACGGGAGTATGGCTACACCTTC
j_call: TRBJ2-1; clone_size: .; d_call: TRBD2; v_call: TRBV3-1/TRBV3-2; cdr3_aa: CASSQQLAAPFF; cdr3_nt: TGTGCCAGCAGCCAACAACTAGCGGCCCCCTTCTTC
j_call: TRBJ2-3; clone_size: .; d_call: TRBD2; v_call: TRBV5-1; cdr3_aa: CASSSKAGEVDTQYF; cdr3_nt: TGCGCCAGCAGCTCAAAAGCGGGAGAGGTAGATACGCAGTATTTT
j_call: TRBJ1-1; clone_size: .; d_call: .; v_call: TRBV19; cdr3_aa: CASSIVAMNTEAFF; cdr3_nt: TGTGCCAGTAGTATAGTAGCAATGAACACTGAAGCTTTCTTT
j_call: TRBJ2-7; clone_size: .; d_call: TRBD1; v_call: TRBV5-1; cdr3_aa: CASSLGDREGFYEQYF; cdr3_nt: TGCGCCAGCAGCTTGGGGGACAGGGAGGGATTCTACGAGCAGTACTTC
j_call: TRBJ2-5; clone_size: .; d_call: .; v_call: TRBV28; cdr3_aa: CASSSRGGGTEAQYF; cdr3_nt: TGTGCCAGCAGCTCCCGGGGCGGGGGGACAGAGGCCCAGTACTTC
j_call: TRBJ1-5; clone_size: .; d_call: TRBD1; v_call: TRBV3-1/TRBV3-2; cdr3_aa: CASSQVRQGPQHF; cdr3_nt: TGTGCCAGCAGCCAAGTTCGACAGGGCCCCCAGCATTTT
j_call: TRBJ1-5; clone_size: .; d_call: .; v_call: TRBV11-2; cdr3_aa: CASRLKMGPGQWDQPQHF; cdr3_nt: TGTGCCAGCAGATTAAAAATGGGACCGGGACAATGGGATCAGCCCCAGCATTTT
j_call: TRBJ1-4; clone_size: .; d_call: TRBD1; v_call: TRBV2; cdr3_aa: CASSPQGARGEKLFF; cdr3_nt: TGTGCCAGCAGTCCCCAGGGGGCGCGAGGTGAAAAACTGTTTTTT
j_call: TRBJ1-2; clone_size: .; d_call: .; v_call: TRBV4-3; cdr3_aa: CASSQGRGNGYTF; cdr3_nt: TGCGCCAGCAGCCAAGGTAGAGGGAATGGCTACACCTTC
j_call: TRBJ2-3; clone_size: .; d_call: TRBD1; v_call: TRBV9; cdr3_aa: CASRGQGTDTQYF; cdr3_nt: TGTGCCAGCAGAGGACAGGGTACAGATACGCAGTATTTT
j_call: TRBJ2-2; clone_size: .; d_call: .; v_call: TRBV29-1; cdr3_aa: CSVGQFNTGELFF; cdr3_nt: TGCAGCGTTGGCCAGTTTAACACCGGGGAGCTGTTTTTT
j_call: TRBJ2-5; clone_size: .; d_call: .; v_call: TRBV2; cdr3_aa: CASFSQGGMQETQYF; cdr3_nt: TGTGCCAGCTTTTCTCAGGGGGGAATGCAAGAGACCCAGTACTTC
j_call: TRBJ1-2; clone_size: .; d_call: TRBD1; v_call: TRBV3-1/TRBV3-2; cdr3_aa: CASSSRALGQGRDGYTF; cdr3_nt: TGTGCCAGCAGCTCACGAGCCCTGGGACAGGGAAGGGATGGCTACACCTTC
j_call: TRBJ2-3; clone_size: .; d_call: .; v_call: TRBV19; cdr3_aa: CASSSSLASDTQYF; cdr3_nt: TGTGCCAGTAGTTCGTCCCTAGCGTCAGATACGCAGTATTTT
j_call: TRBJ2-3; clone_size: .; d_call: .; v_call: TRBV25-1; cdr3_aa: CASSEYSRGSTDTQYF; cdr3_nt: TGTGCCAGCAGTGAATATTCCAGGGGCTCCACAGATACGCAGTATTTT
j_call: TRBJ2-7; clone_size: .; d_call: TRBD1; v_call: TRBV12-3/TRBV12-4; cdr3_aa: CASKGTGYYEQYF; cdr3_nt: TGTGCCAGCAAGGGGACAGGGTACTACGAGCAGTACTTC
j_call: TRBJ2-7; clone_size: once; d_call: .; v_call: TRBV7-2; cdr3_aa: CASSLRGPLDEQYF; cdr3_nt: TGTGCCAGCAGCCTCAGGGGACCCCTCGACGAGCAGTACTTC
j_call: TRBJ1-5; clone_size: .; d_call: .; v_call: TRBV7-2; cdr3_aa: CASSFQTGSNQPQHF; cdr3_nt: TGTGCCAGCAGCTTCCAGACGGGTAGCAATCAGCCCCAGCATTTT
j_call: TRBJ1-2; clone_size: once; d_call: .; v_call: TRBV19; cdr3_aa: CASSTRWRGPTYNYGYTF; cdr3_nt: TGTGCCAGTAGTACCCGATGGCGGGGCCCAACTTATAACTATGGCTACACCTTC
j_call: TRBJ1-6; clone_size: .; d_call: .; v_call: TRBV19; cdr3_aa: CASSMGGGEALHF; cdr3_nt: TGTGCCAGTAGTATGGGTGGAGGGGAGGCCCTCCACTTT
j_call: TRBJ1-4; clone_size: .; d_call: TRBD1; v_call: TRBV6-5; cdr3_aa: CASSWQGQGHEKLFF; cdr3_nt: TGTGCCAGCAGTTGGCAGGGACAGGGGCATGAAAAACTGTTTTTT
j_call: TRBJ2-3; clone_size: once; d_call: .; v_call: TRBV18; cdr3_aa: CASSPSQGFTDTQYF; cdr3_nt: TGTGCCAGCTCACCGTCTCAGGGATTCACAGATACGCAGTATTTT
j_call: TRBJ1-4; clone_size: .; d_call: .; v_call: TRBV19; cdr3_aa: CASGSGFLSIEKLFF; cdr3_nt: TGTGCCAGTGGGTCGGGGTTTCTCTCGATAGAAAAACTGTTTTTT
j_call: TRBJ2-7; clone_size: .; d_call: TRBD2; v_call: TRBV28; cdr3_aa: CASSFSGKGSYEQYF; cdr3_nt: TGTGCCAGCAGTTTTAGCGGGAAGGGCTCCTACGAGCAGTACTTC
j_call: TRBJ1-5; clone_size: .; d_call: .; v_call: TRBV7-2; cdr3_aa: CASSSGGLNQPQHF; cdr3_nt: TGTGCCAGCAGCTCCGGGGGACTCAATCAGCCCCAGCATTTT
j_call: TRBJ1-6; clone_size: .; d_call: .; v_call: TRBV18; cdr3_aa: CASSLQGVDSPLHF; cdr3_nt: TGTGCCAGCTCACTACAGGGTGTGGATTCACCCCTCCACTTT
j_call: TRBJ2-4; clone_size: .; d_call: .; v_call: TRBV6-5; cdr3_aa: CASSYGQGSFIQYF; cdr3_nt: TGTGCCAGCAGTTACGGGCAGGGTTCTTTCATTCAGTACTTC
j_call: TRBJ1-5; clone_size: once; d_call: TRBD1; v_call: TRBV19; cdr3_aa: CATQTGGQPQHF; cdr3_nt: TGTGCCACCCAGACAGGGGGTCAGCCCCAGCATTTT
j_call: TRBJ1-2; clone_size: once; d_call: TRBD1; v_call: TRBV27; cdr3_aa: CASSGQVQHDGYTF; cdr3_nt: TGTGCCAGCAGTGGACAGGTCCAGCATGATGGCTACACCTTC
j_call: TRBJ1-2; clone_size: .; d_call: .; v_call: TRBV11-3; cdr3_aa: CASSSQGLEGGYTF; cdr3_nt: TGTGCCAGCAGCTCGCAGGGACTAGAGGGTGGCTACACCTTC
j_call: TRBJ1-1; clone_size: .; d_call: TRBD1; v_call: TRBV5-1; cdr3_aa: CASRGQGWVNTEAFF; cdr3_nt: TGCGCCAGCAGAGGACAGGGGTGGGTGAACACTGAAGCTTTCTTT
j_call: TRBJ2-1; clone_size: .; d_call: .; v_call: TRBV19; cdr3_aa: CASTERGGATYNEQFF; cdr3_nt: TGTGCCAGTACCGAGCGAGGGGGAGCGACCTACAATGAGCAGTTCTTC
j_call: TRBJ1-1; clone_size: .; d_call: TRBD1; v_call: TRBV6-6; cdr3_aa: CASRTDRAGTEAFF; cdr3_nt: TGTGCCAGCAGAACGGACAGGGCTGGGACTGAAGCTTTCTTT
j_call: TRBJ1-3; clone_size: .; d_call: .; v_call: TRBV5-6; cdr3_aa: CASSFLSSGNTIYF; cdr3_nt: TGTGCCAGCAGCTTCTTGTCCTCTGGAAACACCATATATTTT
j_call: TRBJ2-1; clone_size: .; d_call: .; v_call: TRBV7-9; cdr3_aa: CASSDRDINEQFF; cdr3_nt: TGTGCCAGCAGCGACCGGGATATAAATGAGCAGTTCTTC
j_call: TRBJ2-1; clone_size: .; d_call: TRBD2; v_call: TRBV4-2; cdr3_aa: CASSQVLAGGAMYNEQFF; cdr3_nt: TGTGCCAGCAGCCAAGTATTAGCGGGAGGAGCCATGTACAATGAGCAGTTCTTC
j_call: TRBJ1-2; clone_size: .; d_call: TRBD1; v_call: TRBV18; cdr3_aa: CASSPRDRGPTF; cdr3_nt: TGTGCCAGCTCACCAAGGGACAGGGGGCCAACCTTC
j_call: TRBJ1-5; clone_size: .; d_call: TRBD1; v_call: TRBV7-8; cdr3_aa: CASSPDRTDQPQHF; cdr3_nt: TGTGCCAGCAGCCCGGACAGGACGGATCAGCCCCAGCATTTT
j_call: TRBJ1-1; clone_size: few; d_call: TRBD1; v_call: TRBV19; cdr3_aa: CASRQLDRVGTEAFF; cdr3_nt: TGTGCCAGTAGGCAACTAGACAGGGTGGGGACTGAAGCTTTCTTT